A single sample is the source of the 3 T cell receptor beta chains below, sequenced in a study of CD8 T cells in Susac syndrome. With random hexamers, reverse transcription was performed on roughly 0.45 to 1 ug of RNA. TCRdb independently ran MiXCR on the immunoSEQ multiplex PCR reads; one entry per CDR3 protein. This table holds 150,000 to 200,000 distinct CDR3 sequences, roughly 92% found once. Material for sequencing was CD4+ T cells from PBMCs. Every receptor here comes from a human donor in good health.

The chain has TRBV6-1 and TRBJ1-2; D unresolved. The CDR3 loop spans 15 amino acids. Trimming shortened V by 5 bases and J by 0 bases, and 13 bases separated the two germline ends. Germline V CDR1 and CDR2: MNHNS, SASEGT. The CDR3 sequence: CASSLDGNSNYGYTF. In nucleotides, the CDR3 is TGTGCCAGCAGTCTCGACGGGAACTCTAACTATGGCTACACCTTC.

This chain uses TRBV28 with TRBJ1-1; tentatively, D is TRBD1 (5 bases). Germline values: CDR1 MDHEN, CDR2 SYDVKM. The CDR3 is made up of 14 amino acids. Trimming cost V 11 bases and J 2 bases, with 18 bases left between them. As DNA, the CDR3 is TGTGCCGCGGTCCCCGCAGGGCCAAACACTGAAGCTTTCTTT. Translation gives CAAVPAGPNTEAFF.

Only one count was recorded for this clonotype. The chain links TRBV28 to TRBJ1-6; D unresolved. The CDR3 extends over 14 amino acids. Germline V gene data show CDR1 as MDHEN and CDR2 as SYDVKM. Trimming took off 4 bases at V and 7 bases at J, with 11 bases between the two ends. CDR3 in DNA: TGTGCCAGCAGTTCCGGATATTACAATTCACCCCTCCACTTT. Translation: CASSSGYYNSPLHF. Full variable domain (outside the CDR3, taken from reference TRBV28 and TRBJ1-6): DVKVTQSSRYLVKRTGEKVFLECVQDMDHENMFWYRQDPGLGLRLIYFSYDVKMKEKGDIPEGYSVSREKKERFSLILESASTNQTSMYLCASSSGYYNSPLHFGNGTRLTVT.